One and the same sample provided the 15 T cell receptor beta chains below, sequenced in a study of T cells expressing NK-cell markers. TCRdb processed the 5' RACE reads again and assigns one entry to each CDR3 protein, with no DNA. The table for this sample gives tens of thousands of distinct CDR3 sequences. The sample taken for sequencing was blood T cells: a sorted CD56 or NKG2C T cell subset, CD4+ or CD8+ T cells, or bulk PBMC T cells (not recorded which). Source of these receptors: a woman aged 18-70 years in good health.

The chain is built from TRBV27 and TRBJ2-7; the TCRdb D gene call, TRBD2, has no DNA to confirm it. The germline gives CDR1 MNHEY, CDR2 SMNVEV (reference sequence). The CDR3 has 15 amino acids. The CDR3 sequence is CASSRLRESTYEQYF.

This chain connects TRBV28 to TRBJ2-5; TCRdb's D call of TRBD2 is untestable without DNA. The CDR3 has 18 residues. CDR1 is MDHEN, CDR2 SYDVKM, per germline. The CDR3 sequence is CASSSRWTSGRAAETQYF. Full variable domain (remainder filled in from reference TRBV28 and TRBJ2-5): DVKVTQSSRYLVKRTGEKVFLECVQDMDHENMFWYRQDPGLGLRLIYFSYDVKMKEKGDIPEGYSVSREKKERFSLILESASTNQTSMYLCASSSRWTSGRAAETQYFGPGTRLLVL.

The gene calls are TRBV4-1 and TRBJ2-7; TCRdb outputs TRBD1, but without DNA this stays unchecked. CDR3 length: 15 amino acids. CDR1 MGHRA and CDR2 YSYEKL come from the germline V gene. CDR3 sequence reads: CASSPLTGGGDEQYF.

The gene calls are TRBV12-3 or TRBV12-4 and TRBJ2-6. The CDR3 covers 18 residues. CDR3 sequence reads: CASSLKERIYSGANVLTF.

The rearrangement links TRBV16 to TRBJ2-1; the TCRdb D gene call, TRBD2, has no DNA to confirm it. This CDR3 is built from 15 residues. Looked up from germline, CDR1 is KGHSY and CDR2 is FQNENV. CDR3: CASSSTSGSHNEQFF.

The V call is TRBV3-1, the J call TRBJ1-5. The CDR3 is 15 residues long. CDR1 is LGHDT, CDR2 YNNKEL, per germline (reference sequence). CDR3 region: CASSQDLGTGQPQHF.

This chain joins TRBV9 and TRBJ2-5; TCRdb lists TRBD2, though no DNA is available to test this call. This CDR3 comprises 16 residues. Germline V gene lookup returns CDR1 SGDLS and CDR2 YYNGEE. The CDR3 reads CASSVDLREVGETQYF.

The V gene is TRBV24-1, the J gene TRBJ2-1; TCRdb returns TRBD1, unconfirmable since there is no DNA. Per the germline V gene, CDR1 is KGHDR and CDR2 is SFDVKD. This CDR3 region has 17 residues. The chain's CDR3 is CATSDGGEHNSYNEQFF.

Measured by frequency, this clonotype is medium-sized (0.01 to 0.1%). The rearrangement links TRBV7-9 to TRBJ2-1; TCRdb returns TRBD1, unconfirmable since there is no DNA. Germline V gene data show CDR1 as SEHNR and CDR2 as FQNEAQ (reference sequence). CDR3 length equals 16 residues. CDR3 region: CASSLADRPWGNEQFF.

The rearrangement joins TRBV20-1 to TRBJ2-3; with no DNA, the TCRdb D assignment of TRBD2 cannot be verified. Looked up from germline, CDR1 is DFQATT and CDR2 is SNEGSKA (reference sequence). CDR3 length: 15 residues. Here the CDR3 reads CSARERGLSTDTQYF.

The chain carries TRBV15 and TRBJ2-7; TCRdb's D call, TRBD1, is unchecked because there is no DNA. CDR1 LNHNV and CDR2 YYDKDF come from the germline V gene (reference sequence). The CDR3 is 15 amino acids. CDR3 region: CATSRVTGAVYEQYF.

This rearrangement joins TRBV7-6 to TRBJ2-7; TCRdb selects TRBD2, and the lack of DNA leaves this call unchecked. Looked up from germline, CDR1 is SGHVS and CDR2 is FNYEAQ. CDR3 length: 15 residues. Here the CDR3 reads CASSLPSGGTYEQYF.

The CDR3 loop reads CASSLASQETQYF. This chain connects TRBV12-3 or TRBV12-4 to TRBJ2-5. This CDR3 contains 13 residues.

CDR3 in amino acids: CASSQAWGGSYEQYF. The rearrangement links TRBV3-1 to TRBJ2-7; there is no DNA to check the TCRdb D call of TRBD1. There are 15 residues in the CDR3. In germline, CDR1 is LGHDT, CDR2 YNNKEL (reference sequence).

The CDR3 spells CSASGDNSYEQYF. The gene calls are TRBV20-1 and TRBJ2-7; there is no DNA to check the TCRdb D call of TRBD1. The CDR3 sequence is 13 residues long. Germline loops: CDR1 DFQATT, CDR2 SNEGSKA (reference sequence).